This T cell receptor beta chain was recovered during a study of cytomegalovirus exposure and HLA in healthy donors. Study in general: From donors who were HLA-typed, an early data release held approximately 80 million unique TCRs. General study results and limits: A later analysis reported that several of the most significant clusters appeared to be linked to common viral pathogens, among them Epstein-Barr virus.

A multiplex PCR was run with 60 Vbeta primers and 13 Jbeta primers. The table came from immunoSEQ multiplex PCR; TCRdb's copy has only in-frame clones and leaves some out. The listing contains 50,000 to 60,000 clones. Concerning this clone: As yet, its antigen is unknown.

This clonotype was sampled from a male donor in good health and CMV-seronegative. Material for sequencing was PBMCs.

The CDR3, as DNA: TGTGCCAGCAGTCCGGGACAACAAGAGACCCAGTACTTC. Its translation is CASSPGQQETQYF. The chain employs TRBV27 and TRBJ2-5; maybe TRBD1 (6 bases). Germline CDR1 and CDR2: MNHEY and SMNVEV (reference sequence). The CDR3 runs 13 residues. Trimming left V 5 bases short and J 2 bases short, with 9 bases between.